This TCR beta chain appears in the sequencing data of a study of cytomegalovirus exposure and HLA in healthy donors. Comment on this clone: Its cognate antigen is unknown.

With 60 Vbeta and 13 Jbeta primers, the PCR was carried out. Here immunoSEQ multiplex PCR was the method, and the copy in TCRdb shows in-frame clones only, minus some. Its clone listing holds about 25,000 clones. Findings of the study overall: Reportedly, diagnosis of cytomegalovirus status by the classifier showed high specificity and sensitivity. Researchers reported in a later analysis that common viral pathogens appeared linked to several top clusters. Later analysis identified a missense DCLRE1C variant that was linked to TCR beta V- and J-gene trimming. Earlier results showed most TCR beta V segments being productive about 90% or about 30% of the time.

The sequenced material came from PBMCs. The sequence was collected from a male donor in good health and CMV-seropositive.

The DNA of the CDR3 is TGCGCCAGCAGCTGGGGACACCTGAACACTGAAGCTTTCTTT. It yields the protein CASSWGHLNTEAFF. V gene TRBV5-1 combines with J gene TRBJ1-1; a possible D gene is TRBD1 (6 bases). From germline, CDR1 is SGHRS and CDR2 YFSETQ. This CDR3 comprises 14 residues. The ends were cut back, 3 bases at V and 0 bases at J, with 9 bases in the middle.